This T cell receptor beta chain stems from a study of blood T cells in healthy people across ages (dated by TCRdb to the mid-2010s). Broadly, across the study: In model experiments, template switching captured about one uniquely barcoded TCR beta cDNA molecule for every two T cells. To track age-related changes in TCR beta repertoire diversity, the study relied on deep sequencing normalized with unique cDNA molecular identifiers. Four age groups were formed from the donors: young (average around 15 years), middle-aged (approximately 40), aged (under 70) and long-lived (about 80). Donors of different ages were randomly distributed across sequencing lanes to avoid experimental bias. Using the same blood draw, the study looked at two additional independent replicas of 1 million unique cDNA reads for two donors, one aged 18 to 29 and the other aged 80 or older. The study at large found these results: There was a strong correlation between observed TCR beta diversity and the percentage of naive T cells measured by flow cytometry. The long-lived group showed more naive CD4+ T cells, fewer expanded clones and increased TCR diversity than the aged group, suggesting age selection. Estimates of total diversity based on one million sequenced T cells were regarded as lower bounds and as underestimates. As age increased, observed TCR beta diversity per million T cells dropped in a roughly linear way, and a significant reduction was already evident by age about 40. Because profiling used bulk unsorted PBMCs, naive and antigen-experienced compartments could not be compared conclusively. Because the CMV infection status of the donors was unknown, age-related changes in expanded clonotypes may potentially have been confounded.

The library came from 5' RACE. Instrument on record: Illumina HiSeq 2500. A second PCR of roughly 7 to 11 cycles was performed with a sample-barcoded 5' primer and a J-beta primer mix. Each TCR beta cDNA molecule received a unique molecular identifier from a template-switch 5' adaptor carrying 12 random nucleotides. Each sample yielded at least 3 million CDR3-containing paired-end reads. All of the RNA was converted into first-strand cDNA using the Mint cDNA synthesis kit, with a TRBC-specific oligonucleotide serving as the primer. All cDNA was treated with uracil-DNA glycosylase and then went through a first 18-cycle PCR with the universal primers M1SS and BC2_uni_R. The authors processed their data as follows. For normalization, 1 million high-quality reads, each with a distinct molecular identifier, were randomly selected from each sample. Instead of being binned into consensus sequences, reads that shared molecular identifiers were thrown out. MiTCR, set to a Q25 quality threshold and the strictest error-elimination algorithm, was used for CDR3 identification, clonotype clustering and error correction. A nonparametric unseen species model with Euler transformation was used to estimate a lower bound on total TCR beta diversity. TCRdb applied fastp at Q25 and MiXCR to the public reads, then kept only in-frame beta chains. All rows with the same CDR3 protein become a single entry with the most common DNA and genes. TCRdb's processing, not the authors' own work, is the source of the V and J calls. In this sample the table shows roughly 1.5 million distinct CDR3 sequences, 35% to 45% of which occur a single time. The ten biggest clones cover just over 4% of the sample.

Donors were 39 systemically healthy Caucasian individuals from Russia aged about 6 to 100 years. Ten milliliters of peripheral blood were drawn from each donor into EDTA-treated Vacutainer tubes. PBMCs were isolated by Ficoll-Paque density-gradient centrifugation, with at least 6 million obtained per sample. Trizol reagent was used to extract total RNA from PBMCs, with at least 5 micrograms per sample. For every donor, an aliquot of PBMCs went through flow cytometry to measure the percentages of naive CD45RAhigh/CD27high T cells. Remarks on this clonotype: This clone's antigen is unknown. No base-level quality is on record; no much larger clone is a single base apart.

The germline V gene (reference sequence) sets CDR1 to SGHAT and CDR2 to FQDESV. V and J lose 6 bases and 10 bases, and a span of 13 bases separates them. CDR3 length: 12 amino acids, cysteine to phenylalanine. Only the CDR3 part of the read is kept: 36 bases, read in frame from the first base. The rearranged segments are TRBV11-1 and TRBJ2-1; perhaps TRBD2 is the D gene, with 6 bases matching. The clonotype was recovered from a woman aged 18-29 years in good health. Input material: blood. The CDR3 region has the sequence CASSTLGREQFF. The DNA sequence is given as TGTGCCAGCAGTACCTTAGGGAGGGAGCAGTTCTTC.